This is a list of T cell receptor beta chains from one sample in a study of blood T cell repertoires in COVID-19. The assay was immunoSEQ multiplex PCR, and TCRdb's table has in-frame clones only and misses some. The table has about 440,000 clones, roughly 90% seen once. Sequencing was done on a sample of peripheral blood. These receptors all come from a woman aged 25-40 years with acute or convalescent COVID-19. Each CDR3 is given without its conserved first and last residue.

CDR3 protein	V gene	J gene
ASSQNRGSTDTQY	TRBV3-1/TRBV3-2	TRBJ2-3
ASSQASGGYEQY	TRBV4-1	TRBJ2-7
ASSLGGTGYGYT	TRBV7-9	TRBJ1-2
ASSQGRGGDTQY	TRBV3-1/TRBV3-2	TRBJ2-3
ASGLGQGVVATDTQY	TRBV12-5	TRBJ2-3
ASSLVGGETQY	TRBV7-2	TRBJ2-5
SVARGDYEQY	TRBV29-1	TRBJ2-7
ASSQEQGRVGGYT	TRBV3-1/TRBV3-2	TRBJ1-2
AISVAQGNRAF	TRBV10-3	TRBJ1-1
ATSRDRGKTGELF	TRBV15	TRBJ2-2
ASSMRTHGYT	TRBV19	TRBJ1-2
ASSIAGGNEKLF	TRBV19	TRBJ1-4
ATSDYDGTRGYT	TRBV24-1	TRBJ1-2
ASSLDGLSNQPQH	TRBV5-1	TRBJ1-5
ASSELRGHLNEQF	TRBV6-1	TRBJ2-1
SVERAGFDYGYT	TRBV29-1	TRBJ1-2
ASNPSGGDQETQY	TRBV4-2	TRBJ2-5
ASSYGTGSYEQY	TRBV14	TRBJ2-7
ASSRGRTDTQY	TRBV4-2	TRBJ2-3
ASSLRVGRDRDTGELF	TRBV7-6	TRBJ2-2
ASSPEGAYEQY	TRBV5-1	TRBJ2-7
ASSRDRGNTGELF	TRBV3-1/TRBV3-2	TRBJ2-2
ASSLAVSSPLH	TRBV11-2	TRBJ1-6
ASSYDWGRQETQY	TRBV6-5	TRBJ2-5
ASSLVWGDPSTNEKLF	TRBV5-8	TRBJ1-4
AIYRGSGLSYNSPLH	TRBV10-3	TRBJ1-6
ASSLSTRGLTWEQY	TRBV5-4	TRBJ2-7
ASSQDEGVSRSPLH	TRBV4-2	TRBJ1-6
ASYRAPIPLNEQF	TRBV28	TRBJ2-1
ASSFYYEKLF	TRBV28	TRBJ1-4
ASTPRGGNNQPQH	TRBV27	TRBJ1-5
ASSLDKVSVRGYT	TRBV7-9	TRBJ1-2
ASSIPPRLDIQY	TRBV7-2	TRBJ2-4
ASSPFWGDTNEKLF	TRBV11-2	TRBJ1-4
ASSEAGAGGTDTQY	TRBV6-4	TRBJ2-3